A selection of T cell receptor beta chains follows, all from one sample in a study of cytomegalovirus exposure and HLA in healthy donors. Using immunoSEQ multiplex PCR, the repertoire was profiled, and TCRdb retains in-frame clones only, with some absent. The repertoire holds about 160,000 clones, 75% to 90% seen once, with 0.96% in the top ten. The source material was PBMCs. All receptors come from a girl under 10 years old in good health and CMV-seropositive. Each CDR3 is given with its conserved first and last residue. The D gene is left open where the match is weak. Clone size is stated in some rows and not others, as once, few, many or a class when expanded.

NA 13 TRBJ2-5 TRBD1 TRBV6-5 CASRIQGAETQYF TGTGCCAGCAGGATACAGGGGGCCGAGACCCAGTACTTC
NA 15 TRBJ2-3 TRBD2 TRBV6-1 CASSEGTSDTDTQYF TGTGCCAGCAGTGAAGGGACTAGCGACACAGATACGCAGTATTTT
NA 17 TRBJ1-1 NA TRBV28 CASSLTWDSPGNTEAFF TGTGCCAGCAGTTTAACTTGGGACTCACCCGGGAACACTGAAGCTTTCTTT
NA 18 TRBJ2-5 TRBD1 TRBV5-4 CASSDNGARDRGSETQYF TGTGCCAGCAGCGACAACGGGGCCCGGGACAGGGGGTCGGAGACCCAGTACTTC
few 14 TRBJ2-1 NA TRBV6-4 CASSDSTGVGEQFF TGTGCCAGCAGTGACTCGACCGGGGTCGGTGAGCAGTTCTTC
NA 15 TRBJ2-7 TRBD1 TRBV7-8 CASSLEGQLTYEQYF TGTGCCAGCAGCTTAGAGGGACAGCTAACCTACGAGCAGTACTTC
NA 11 TRBJ1-4 NA TRBV30 CLGAHNEKLFF TGTTTAGGGGCCCATAATGAAAAACTGTTTTTT
NA 14 TRBJ2-5 TRBD1 TRBV28 CASSPPETGPSQYF TGTGCCAGCAGTCCCCCGGAGACAGGGCCGTCCCAGTACTTC
few 13 TRBJ2-3 TRBD2 TRBV28 CASTSGRADTQYF TGTGCCAGCACCAGCGGGAGAGCAGATACGCAGTATTTT
NA 15 TRBJ1-4 NA TRBV29-1 CSVVRTDATNEKLFF TGCAGCGTTGTGAGGACAGATGCAACTAATGAAAAACTGTTTTTT
once 14 TRBJ2-1 NA TRBV5-1 CASSSPGSYNEQFF TGCGCCAGCAGCTCGCCGGGAAGTTACAATGAGCAGTTCTTC
few 14 TRBJ2-7 TRBD2 TRBV6-1 CASLTSGTRYEQYF TGTGCCAGCTTAACTAGCGGGACCCGCTACGAGCAGTACTTC
NA 12 TRBJ2-3 NA TRBV27 CASRFTGDTQYF TGTGCCAGCAGATTTACGGGAGATACGCAGTATTTT
NA 13 TRBJ2-5 NA TRBV4-1 CASSYLRQETQYF TGCGCCAGCAGCTATCTGCGCCAAGAGACCCAGTACTTC
NA 15 TRBJ2-2 TRBD2 TRBV7-8 CASSLAVAGVGELFF TGTGCCAGCAGCTTAGCGGTAGCGGGAGTCGGGGAGCTGTTTTTT
NA 14 TRBJ2-5 TRBD2 TRBV28 CASSYEREIQTQYF TGTGCCAGCAGTTATGAGCGGGAGATACAGACCCAGTACTTC
NA 13 TRBJ2-1 NA TRBV7-2 CASSSGSYNEQFF TGTGCCAGCAGCTCCGGGTCCTACAATGAGCAGTTCTTC
NA 14 TRBJ2-7 TRBD2 TRBV28 CASSIAGGRYEQYF TGTGCCAGCAGCATAGCGGGAGGGCGATACGAGCAGTACTTC
NA 15 TRBJ2-6 NA TRBV10-2 CASSDPGAGANVLTF TGCGCCAGCAGTGACCCAGGGGCTGGGGCCAACGTCCTGACTTTC
NA 13 TRBJ1-2 NA TRBV5-1 CASSPGQNYGYTF TGCGCCAGCAGCCCCGGACAGAACTATGGCTACACCTTC
few 15 TRBJ2-1 NA TRBV18 CASSLQDSGYNEQFF TGTGCCAGCTCTCTCCAGGATAGTGGGTACAATGAGCAGTTCTTC
once 14 TRBJ1-2 NA TRBV29-1 CSVAVRKANYGYTF TGCAGCGTTGCCGTCAGGAAAGCTAACTATGGCTACACCTTC
NA 11 TRBJ2-5 TRBD2 TRBV30 CALAGEETQYF TGTGCCCTAGCGGGAGAAGAGACCCAGTACTTC
NA 14 TRBJ1-5 NA TRBV4-1 CASSPHLRDQPQHF TGCGCCAGCAGCCCACACCTGAGGGATCAGCCCCAGCATTTT
NA 15 TRBJ1-1 NA TRBV5-6 CASSADSGQTTEAFF TGTGCCAGCAGCGCCGACTCCGGACAGACCACTGAAGCTTTCTTT
NA 15 TRBJ2-7 TRBD2 TRBV7-9 CSSSLEWGGEDEQYF TGTTCCAGCAGCTTAGAATGGGGGGGGGAGGACGAGCAGTACTTC
NA 15 TRBJ1-3 NA TRBV9 CASSPSAQGGNTIYF TGTGCCAGCAGCCCATCCGCGCAGGGTGGAAACACCATATATTTT
NA 14 TRBJ2-5 TRBD1 TRBV2 CASLKNRGQETQYF TGTGCCAGCCTAAAGAACAGGGGACAAGAGACCCAGTACTTC
NA 12 TRBJ2-7 NA TRBV2 CASRVRSYEQYF TGTGCCAGCAGAGTCAGGTCCTACGAGCAGTACTTC
NA 15 TRBJ2-6 NA TRBV6-1 CASSRGISGANVLTF TGTGCCAGCTCGAGGGGGATCTCTGGGGCCAACGTCCTGACTTTC
NA 14 TRBJ1-1 NA TRBV29-1 CSAYGNPTTAEAFF TGCAGCGCTTACGGGAATCCTACAACCGCTGAAGCTTTCTTT
NA 16 TRBJ1-1 NA TRBV5-1 CASSFWGRGRDTEAFF TGCGCCAGCAGCTTTTGGGGCAGGGGTAGGGACACTGAAGCTTTCTTT
few 12 TRBJ1-1 NA TRBV10-3 CAISELEMEAFF TGTGCCATCAGTGAGTTGGAGATGGAAGCTTTCTTT
NA 16 TRBJ2-1 TRBD2 TRBV7-9 CASSPLTSGPYNEQFF TGTGCCAGCAGCCCCCTAACTAGCGGGCCCTACAATGAGCAGTTCTTC
NA 16 TRBJ2-3 TRBD2 TRBV15 CATSSAETSVSDTQYF TGTGCCACCAGCAGCGCCGAGACTAGCGTATCAGATACGCAGTATTTT
few 20 TRBJ2-6 TRBD2 TRBV10-3 CAISESNGASGFSGANVLTF TGTGCCATCAGTGAGTCGAATGGGGCTAGCGGCTTCTCTGGGGCCAACGTCCTGACTTTC
NA 17 TRBJ2-1 TRBD2 TRBV5-4 CASSHGTSGRRYNEQFF TGTGCCAGCAGCCACGGGACTAGCGGGAGGAGGTACAATGAGCAGTTCTTC
NA 16 TRBJ2-6 TRBD1 TRBV11-2 CASSRQGVSGANVLTF TGTGCCAGCAGCCGACAGGGGGTCAGTGGGGCCAACGTCCTGACTTTC
NA 15 TRBJ1-4 NA TRBV7-6 CASSLATGLNEKLFF TGTGCCAGCAGCTTAGCCACAGGGTTGAATGAAAAACTGTTTTTT
NA 14 TRBJ2-2 NA TRBV7-2 CASSPKLTGLELFF TGTGCCAGCAGCCCTAAACTCACAGGGTTGGAGCTGTTTTTT
NA 14 TRBJ2-5 NA TRBV19 CASSIAERKETQYF TGTGCCAGTAGTATCGCGGAAAGGAAAGAGACCCAGTACTTC
NA 15 TRBJ1-6 TRBD1 TRBV7-9 CASSRTRGRNSPLHF TGTGCCAGCAGCCGTACCAGGGGGCGGAATTCACCCCTCCACTTT
NA 13 TRBJ2-7 TRBD1 TRBV10-3 CAISYRGTDEQYF TGTGCCATCAGTTACAGGGGGACGGACGAGCAGTACTTC
NA 13 TRBJ1-5 NA TRBV5-1 CASSLAHGEPQHF TGCGCCAGCAGCTTGGCCCACGGGGAGCCCCAGCATTTT
NA 19 TRBJ1-2 TRBD1 TRBV30 CAWSVPYQGARPSEVGYPF TGTGCCTGGAGTGTACCTTACCAGGGGGCAAGGCCCTCGGAGGTTGGCTACCCCTTC
NA 17 TRBJ2-1 TRBD1 TRBV28 CASSRTGGVSGYNEQFF TGTGCCAGCAGCCGGACAGGGGGCGTTAGCGGCTACAATGAGCAGTTCTTC
NA 16 TRBJ1-2 TRBD1 TRBV5-1 CASSLWPGQGFYGYTF TGCGCCAGCAGCTTATGGCCGGGACAGGGGTTCTATGGCTACACCTTC
NA 14 TRBJ1-1 NA TRBV29-1 CSVERGAQGTEAFF TGCAGCGTTGAACGGGGGGCGCAAGGCACTGAAGCTTTCTTT
NA 14 TRBJ1-5 NA TRBV29-1 CSVVGGARNQPQHF TGCAGCGTTGTGGGGGGGGCTAGGAATCAGCCCCAGCATTTT
NA 14 TRBJ1-2 TRBD1 TRBV30 CAWRKAGTVYGYTF TGTGCCTGGAGAAAAGCCGGGACAGTCTATGGCTACACCTTC
NA 14 TRBJ2-7 NA TRBV6-1 CASSERGAPYEQYF TGTGCCAGCAGTGAACGCGGGGCCCCCTACGAGCAGTACTTC
few 14 TRBJ1-1 NA TRBV10-1 CASSESHGNTEAFF TGCGCCAGCAGTGAGTCGCACGGGAACACTGAAGCTTTCTTT
few 14 TRBJ2-7 NA TRBV28 CASSLGTSSTQQYF TGTGCCAGCAGTTTGGGGACTTCCTCTACGCAGCAGTACTTC
NA 12 TRBJ2-1 NA TRBV7-3 CASSSTGNEQFF TGTGCCAGCAGTTCCACCGGCAATGAGCAGTTCTTC
NA 16 TRBJ2-1 TRBD2 TRBV30 CAWRPLAGGDYNEQFF TGTGCCTGGAGGCCATTAGCGGGAGGCGACTACAATGAGCAGTTCTTC
NA 15 TRBJ2-7 TRBD1 TRBV10-3 CAISAGTGGIYEQYF TGTGCCATCAGCGCGGGGACAGGGGGCATCTACGAGCAGTACTTC
NA 17 TRBJ2-5 TRBD2 TRBV4-1 CASSPIWTSGSPETQYF TGCGCCAGCAGCCCGATCTGGACTAGCGGGAGCCCTGAGACCCAGTACTTC